This record concerns one T cell receptor beta chain sequence. The sample belongs to a study of blood T cell repertoires in COVID-19. Whole-study context: Samples representing acute and convalescent COVID-19 were sourced from the United States, Italy and Spain. T cells, B-cell-depleted T cells, or PBMCs supplied cDNA or gDNA.

The CDR3 runs to 12 residues. Per the germline V gene, CDR1 is LNHDA and CDR2 is SQIVND (reference sequence). V lost 5 bases, J lost 2 bases, and 6 bases lay in between. Under the authors' procedure: Amplifying reference gene primers gave estimates of nucleated cell counts. Method: immunoSEQ multiplex PCR; TCRdb's copy keeps in-frame clones and lacks some. Clonal size and the V and J genes are those of that table, whereas D and trimming came from the DNA. The sample consists of over 100,000 clones, approximately 90% of them appearing once. The chain carries TRBV19 and TRBJ2-5; possibly TRBD1 for D (5 bases). This clonotype originated in a man in his forties or fifties with acute or convalescent COVID-19. The sample was peripheral blood. In DNA form, the CDR3 reads TGTGCCAGTAGTGGGGCGCAAGAGACCCAGTACTTC. This codes for CASSGAQETQYF.